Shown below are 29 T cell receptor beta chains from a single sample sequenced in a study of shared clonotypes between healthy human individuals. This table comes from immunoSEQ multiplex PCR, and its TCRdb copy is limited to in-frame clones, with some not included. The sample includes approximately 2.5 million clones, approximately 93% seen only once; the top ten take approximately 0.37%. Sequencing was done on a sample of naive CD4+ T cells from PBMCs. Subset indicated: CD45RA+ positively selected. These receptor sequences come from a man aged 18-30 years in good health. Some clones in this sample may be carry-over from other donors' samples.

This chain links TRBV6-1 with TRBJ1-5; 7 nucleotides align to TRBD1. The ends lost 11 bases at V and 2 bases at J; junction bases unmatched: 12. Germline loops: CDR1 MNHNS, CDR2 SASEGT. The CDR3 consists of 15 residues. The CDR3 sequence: CAVRQEGAGNQPQHF. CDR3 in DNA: TGTGCCGTGAGACAGGAGGGGGCGGGCAATCAGCCCCAGCATTTT.

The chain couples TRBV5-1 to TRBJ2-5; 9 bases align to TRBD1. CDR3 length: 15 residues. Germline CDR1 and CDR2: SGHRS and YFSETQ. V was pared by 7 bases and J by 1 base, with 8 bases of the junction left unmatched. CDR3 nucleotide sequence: TGCGCCAGCGGTTCGGGACAGGGCTCCCAAGAGACCCAGTACTTC. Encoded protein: CASGSGQGSQETQYF. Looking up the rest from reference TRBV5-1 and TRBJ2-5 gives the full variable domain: KAGVTQTPRYLIKTRGQQVTLSCSPISGHRSVSWYQQTPGQGLQFLFEYFSETQRNKGNFPGRFSGRQFSNSRSEMNVSTLELGDSALYLCASGSGQGSQETQYFGPGTRLLVL.

CDR3 loop: CASSEDGNQPQHF. The CDR3 DNA reads TGTGCCAGCAGCGAGGACGGCAATCAGCCCCAGCATTTT. The gene calls are TRBV7-2 and TRBJ1-5, with D unresolved. This CDR3 spans 13 amino acids. Deletions cut 5 bases from V and 2 bases from J, with 7 bases between. Germline V gene lookup returns CDR1 SGHTA and CDR2 FQGNSA.

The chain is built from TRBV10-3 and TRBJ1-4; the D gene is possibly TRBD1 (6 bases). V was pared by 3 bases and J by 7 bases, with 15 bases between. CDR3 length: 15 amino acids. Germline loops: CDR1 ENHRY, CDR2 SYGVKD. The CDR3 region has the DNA TGTGCCATCAGTGATTCGGGGGGCGAGAGTGAAAAACTGTTTTTT. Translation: CAISDSGGESEKLFF.

CDR3 region: CASSASSGTGGYEQYF. The CDR3 DNA is TGTGCCAGCAGCGCAAGTTCCGGGACAGGGGGCTACGAGCAGTACTTC. The chain has TRBV9 and TRBJ2-7; TRBD1 agrees at 11 bases. V shed 3 bases and J 3 bases; nucleotides not matched to a gene: 8. This CDR3 has 16 amino acids. CDR1 is SGDLS, CDR2 YYNGEE, per germline.

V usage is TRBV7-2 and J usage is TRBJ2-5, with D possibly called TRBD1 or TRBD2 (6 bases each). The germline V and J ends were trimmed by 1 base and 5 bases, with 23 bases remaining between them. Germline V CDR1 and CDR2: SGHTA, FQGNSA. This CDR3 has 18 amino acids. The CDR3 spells CASSLEGRGGTRRETQYF. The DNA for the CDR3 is TGTGCCAGCAGCTTAGAGGGGCGAGGCGGGACAAGGCGGGAGACCCAGTACTTC.

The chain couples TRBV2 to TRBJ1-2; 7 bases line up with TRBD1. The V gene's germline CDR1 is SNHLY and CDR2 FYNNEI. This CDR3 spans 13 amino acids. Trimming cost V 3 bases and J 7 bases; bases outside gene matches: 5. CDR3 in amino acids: CASSDPGQPGYTF. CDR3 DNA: TGTGCCAGCAGTGACCCGGGACAGCCTGGCTACACCTTC. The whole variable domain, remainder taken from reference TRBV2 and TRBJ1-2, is EPEVTQTPSHQVTQMGQEVILRCVPISNHLYFYWYRQILGQKVEFLVSFYNNEISEKSEIFDDQFSVERPDGSNFTLKIRSTKLEDSAMYFCASSDPGQPGYTFGSGTRLTVV.

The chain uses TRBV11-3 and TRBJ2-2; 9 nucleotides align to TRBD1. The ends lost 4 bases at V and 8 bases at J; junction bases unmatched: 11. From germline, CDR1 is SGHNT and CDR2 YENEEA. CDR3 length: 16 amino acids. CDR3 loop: CASSSRSGTGSGELFF. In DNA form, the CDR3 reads TGTGCCAGCAGCTCACGTTCGGGGACAGGGTCAGGGGAGCTGTTTTTT. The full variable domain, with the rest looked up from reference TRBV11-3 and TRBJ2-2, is EAGVVQSPRYKIIEKKQPVAFWCNPISGHNTLYWYLQNLGQGPELLIRYENEEAVDDSQLPKDRFSAERLKGVDSTLKIQPAELGDSAVYLCASSSRSGTGSGELFFGEGSRLTVL.

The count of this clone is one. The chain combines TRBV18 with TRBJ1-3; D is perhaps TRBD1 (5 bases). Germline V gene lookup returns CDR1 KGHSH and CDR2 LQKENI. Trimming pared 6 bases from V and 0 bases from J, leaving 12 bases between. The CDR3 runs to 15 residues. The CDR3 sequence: CASSQQASSGNTIYF. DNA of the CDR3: TGTGCCAGCTCCCAACAGGCCAGCTCTGGAAACACCATATATTTT.

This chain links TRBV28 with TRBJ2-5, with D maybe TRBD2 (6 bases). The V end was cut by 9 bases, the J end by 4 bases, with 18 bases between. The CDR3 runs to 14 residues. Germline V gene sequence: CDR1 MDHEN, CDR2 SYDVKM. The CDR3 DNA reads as TGTGCCAGTGAAAACGGGCGGGGAGGAGAGACCCAGTACTTC. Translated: CASENGRGGETQYF.

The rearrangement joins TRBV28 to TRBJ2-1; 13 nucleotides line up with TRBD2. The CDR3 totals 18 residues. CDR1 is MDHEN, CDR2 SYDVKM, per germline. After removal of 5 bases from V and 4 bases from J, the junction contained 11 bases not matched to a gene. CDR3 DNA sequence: TGTGCCAGCAGTCCCTGGACTAGCGGGGGCCTCGGTTACAATGAGCAGTTCTTC. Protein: CASSPWTSGGLGYNEQFF.

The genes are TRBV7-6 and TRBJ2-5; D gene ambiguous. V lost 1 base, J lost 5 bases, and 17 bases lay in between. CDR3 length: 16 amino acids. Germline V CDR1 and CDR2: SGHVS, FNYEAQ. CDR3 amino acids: CASSLGPLPLPETQYF. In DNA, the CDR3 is TGTGCCAGCAGCTTAGGTCCCCTCCCGCTCCCGGAGACCCAGTACTTC. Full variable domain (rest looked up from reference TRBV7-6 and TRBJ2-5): GAGVSQSPRYKVTKRGQDVALRCDPISGHVSLYWYRQALGQGPEFLTYFNYEAQQDKSGLPNDRFSAERPEGSISTLTIQRTEQRDSAMYRCASSLGPLPLPETQYFGPGTRLLVL.

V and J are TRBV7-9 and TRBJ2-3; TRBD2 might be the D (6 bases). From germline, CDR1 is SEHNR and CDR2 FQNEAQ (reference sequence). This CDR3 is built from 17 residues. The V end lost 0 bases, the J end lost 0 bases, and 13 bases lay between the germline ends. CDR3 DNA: TGTGCCAGCAGCTTAGCGCGGCGGGATTCTAGCACAGATACGCAGTATTTT. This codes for CASSLARRDSSTDTQYF.

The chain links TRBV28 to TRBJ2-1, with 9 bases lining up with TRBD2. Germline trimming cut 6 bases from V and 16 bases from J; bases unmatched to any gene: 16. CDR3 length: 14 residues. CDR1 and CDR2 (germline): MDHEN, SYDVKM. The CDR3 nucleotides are TGTGCCAGCAGGTTAGCGGGAGTGGTTGCTCTAAATTTCTTC. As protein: CASRLAGVVALNFF.

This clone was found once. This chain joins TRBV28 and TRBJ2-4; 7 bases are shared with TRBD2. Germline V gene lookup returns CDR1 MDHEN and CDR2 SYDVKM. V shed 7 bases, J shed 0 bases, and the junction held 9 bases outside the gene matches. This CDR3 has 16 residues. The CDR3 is CASIGKAGIAKNIQYF. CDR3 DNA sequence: TGTGCCAGCATCGGAAAAGCGGGAATAGCCAAAAACATTCAGTACTTC. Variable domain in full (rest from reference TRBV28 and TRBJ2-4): DVKVTQSSRYLVKRTGEKVFLECVQDMDHENMFWYRQDPGLGLRLIYFSYDVKMKEKGDIPEGYSVSREKKERFSLILESASTNQTSMYLCASIGKAGIAKNIQYFGAGTRLSVL.

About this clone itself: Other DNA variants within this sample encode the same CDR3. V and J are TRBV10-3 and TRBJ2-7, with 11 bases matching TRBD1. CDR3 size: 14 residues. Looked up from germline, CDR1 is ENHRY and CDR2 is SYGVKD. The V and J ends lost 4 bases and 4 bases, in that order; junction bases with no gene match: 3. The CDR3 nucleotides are TGTGCCATCAGTGGGGGACAGGGGGGTTACGAGCAGTACTTC. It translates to CAISGGQGGYEQYF.

CDR3 bases: TGTGCCAGTAGGCCGGCCGACAGGGGGGGACATCAGCCCCAGCATTTT. This encodes CASRPADRGGHQPQHF. The chain employs TRBV19 and TRBJ1-5, with 9 positions matching TRBD1. Germline CDR1 and CDR2: LNHDA and SQIVND (reference sequence). This CDR3 has 16 amino acids. Germline trimming cut 6 bases from V and 5 bases from J; bases unmatched to any gene: 11.

DNA for the CDR3: TGTGCCAGCAGCCCTTGGCCAGGCGAGCAGTACTTC. It translates to CASSPWPGEQYF. The rearrangement uses TRBV9 and TRBJ2-7; D gene unclear. Germline CDR1 is SGDLS and CDR2 is YYNGEE. This CDR3 contains 12 residues. Trimming stripped 4 bases from V and 6 bases from J, with 11 bases between.

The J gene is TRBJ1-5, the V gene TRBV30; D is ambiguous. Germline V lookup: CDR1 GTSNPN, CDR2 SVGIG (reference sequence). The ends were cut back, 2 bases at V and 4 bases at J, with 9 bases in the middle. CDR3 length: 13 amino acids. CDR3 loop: CAWSSGRNQPQHF. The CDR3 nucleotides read TGTGCCTGGAGTTCCGGAAGAAATCAGCCCCAGCATTTT.

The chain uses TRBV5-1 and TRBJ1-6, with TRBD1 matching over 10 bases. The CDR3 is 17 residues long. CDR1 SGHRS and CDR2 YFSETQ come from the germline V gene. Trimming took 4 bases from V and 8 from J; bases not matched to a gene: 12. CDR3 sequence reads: CASSQTGTGDSDSPLHF. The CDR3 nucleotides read TGCGCCAGCAGCCAGACCGGGACAGGGGATTCGGATTCACCCCTCCACTTT. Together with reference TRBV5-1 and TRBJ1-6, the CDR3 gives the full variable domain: KAGVTQTPRYLIKTRGQQVTLSCSPISGHRSVSWYQQTPGQGLQFLFEYFSETQRNKGNFPGRFSGRQFSNSRSEMNVSTLELGDSALYLCASSQTGTGDSDSPLHFGNGTRLTVT.

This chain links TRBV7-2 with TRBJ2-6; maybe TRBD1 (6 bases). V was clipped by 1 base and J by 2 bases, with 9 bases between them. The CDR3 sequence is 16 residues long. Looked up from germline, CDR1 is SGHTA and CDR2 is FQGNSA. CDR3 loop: CASSLVSGAGANVLTF. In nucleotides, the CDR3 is TGTGCCAGCAGCTTAGTATCAGGGGCTGGGGCCAACGTCCTGACTTTC.

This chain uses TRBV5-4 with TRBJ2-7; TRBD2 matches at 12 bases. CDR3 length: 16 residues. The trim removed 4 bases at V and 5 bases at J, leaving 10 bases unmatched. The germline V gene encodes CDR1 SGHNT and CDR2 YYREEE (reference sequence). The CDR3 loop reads CASSLQTSGSRHEQYF. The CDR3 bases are TGTGCCAGCAGCCTACAGACTAGCGGGAGTCGCCACGAGCAGTACTTC.

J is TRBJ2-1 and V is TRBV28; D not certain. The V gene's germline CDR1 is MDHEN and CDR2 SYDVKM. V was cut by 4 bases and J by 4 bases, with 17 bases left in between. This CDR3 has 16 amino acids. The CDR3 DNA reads TGTGCCAGCAGTTCGGATGCACTGCTCCTTTACAATGAGCAGTTCTTC. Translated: CASSSDALLLYNEQFF.

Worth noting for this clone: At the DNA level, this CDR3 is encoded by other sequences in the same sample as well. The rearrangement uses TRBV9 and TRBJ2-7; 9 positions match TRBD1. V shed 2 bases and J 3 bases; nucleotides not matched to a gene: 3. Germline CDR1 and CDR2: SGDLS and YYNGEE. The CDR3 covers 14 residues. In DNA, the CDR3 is TGTGCCAGCAGCGTTGGACAGGGGCACTACGAGCAGTACTTC. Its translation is CASSVGQGHYEQYF.

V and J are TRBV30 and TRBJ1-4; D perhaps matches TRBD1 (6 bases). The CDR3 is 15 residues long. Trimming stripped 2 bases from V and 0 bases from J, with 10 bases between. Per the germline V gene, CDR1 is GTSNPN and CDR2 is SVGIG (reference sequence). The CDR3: CAWSFSGATNEKLFF. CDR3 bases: TGTGCCTGGAGTTTCTCAGGGGCAACTAATGAAAAACTGTTTTTT. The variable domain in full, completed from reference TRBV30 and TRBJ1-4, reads SQTIHQWPATLVQPVGSPLSLECTVEGTSNPNLYWYRQAAGRGLQLLFYSVGIGQISSEVPQNLSASRPQDRQFILSSKKLLLSDSGFYLCAWSFSGATNEKLFFGSGTQLSVL.

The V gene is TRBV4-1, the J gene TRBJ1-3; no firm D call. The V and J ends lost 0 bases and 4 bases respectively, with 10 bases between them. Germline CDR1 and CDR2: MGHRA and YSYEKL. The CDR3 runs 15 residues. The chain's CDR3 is CASSQDSGDGNTIYF. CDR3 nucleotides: TGCGCCAGCAGCCAAGATTCGGGAGACGGAAACACCATATATTTT.

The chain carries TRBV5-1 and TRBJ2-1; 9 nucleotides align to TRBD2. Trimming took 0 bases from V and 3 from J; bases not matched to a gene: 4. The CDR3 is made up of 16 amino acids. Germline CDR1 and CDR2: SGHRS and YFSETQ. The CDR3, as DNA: TGCGCCAGCAGCTTGGGCTCTAGCGGGGACTACAATGAGCAGTTCTTC. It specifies CASSLGSSGDYNEQFF. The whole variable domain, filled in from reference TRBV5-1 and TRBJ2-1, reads KAGVTQTPRYLIKTRGQQVTLSCSPISGHRSVSWYQQTPGQGLQFLFEYFSETQRNKGNFPGRFSGRQFSNSRSEMNVSTLELGDSALYLCASSLGSSGDYNEQFFGPGTRLTVL.

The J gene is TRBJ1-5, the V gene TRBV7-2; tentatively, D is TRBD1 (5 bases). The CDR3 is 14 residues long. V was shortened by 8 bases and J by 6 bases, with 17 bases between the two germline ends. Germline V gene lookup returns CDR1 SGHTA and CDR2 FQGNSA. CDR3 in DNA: TGTGCCAGCTCCTTATCGAGTCAGGGTCAGCCCCAGCATTTT. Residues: CASSLSSQGQPQHF.

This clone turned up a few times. The CDR3: CALARSTHNQPQHF. The CDR3 bases are TGTGCTCTCGCCCGTTCGACCCACAATCAGCCCCAGCATTTT. The V call is TRBV30, the J call TRBJ1-5; the D is unclear. Germline V lookup: CDR1 GTSNPN, CDR2 SVGIG (reference sequence). This CDR3 is 14 amino acids long.